The next 15 T cell receptor beta chains were all read from a single sample in a study of radiotherapy plus CTLA-4 blockade in lung cancer. The repertoire was sequenced with immunoSEQ multiplex PCR; TCRdb's copy has only in-frame clones and lacks some. The table includes about 120,000 clones, roughly 80% detected once. The specimen comprised peripheral blood, sampled from a patient treated with radiotherapy plus ipilimumab. Receptors originate from a human donor with non-small cell lung cancer that progressed on radiotherapy plus ipilimumab. Some clones in this sample may be carry-over from other donors' samples.

The V call is TRBV4-3, the J call TRBJ2-7, with TRBD1 matching over 8 bases. The V gene end was trimmed by 4 bases and the J gene end by 4 bases; junction bases not matched to a gene: 15. The germline gives CDR1 LGHNA, CDR2 YSLEER. The CDR3 sequence is 17 residues long. CDR3 nucleotide sequence: TGCGCCAGCAGCCTTCTGGTTGAGGGGACAGGAGCTTACGAGCAGTACTTC. This translates into CASSLLVEGTGAYEQYF.

V gene TRBV19 combines with J gene TRBJ2-2; 7 bases map to TRBD1. The CDR3 has 16 residues. CDR1 is LNHDA, CDR2 SQIVND, per germline (reference sequence). Germline trimming cut 3 bases from V and 2 bases from J; bases unmatched to any gene: 6. The CDR3 coding sequence is TGTGCCAGTAGTATGGACAGGAGAGCCAACACCGGGGAGCTGTTTTTT. It translates to CASSMDRRANTGELFF.

V gene TRBV11-2 combines with J gene TRBJ2-1, with D possibly TRBD2 on 7 matching bases. The CDR3 sequence is 14 residues long. Trimming took off 1 base at V and 12 bases at J, with 16 bases between the two ends. Germline lookup yields CDR1 SGHAT and CDR2 FQNNGV. The CDR3 DNA is TGTGCCAGCAGCTTAGTAGGGGGGGGTGTCGTGCAGTTCTTC. It encodes CASSLVGGGVVQFF.

This chain uses TRBV7-9 with TRBJ2-3; 8 nucleotides agree with TRBD2. Unmatched junction bases numbered 13, after V lost 5 bases and J lost 6 bases. CDR3 length equals 16 residues. Germline-derived CDR1 and CDR2 are SEHNR and FQNEAQ (reference sequence). The CDR3 DNA sequence: TGTGCCAGCAGCCCGTGGACTAGCTCCTCCCCGGATACGCAGTATTTT. This codes for CASSPWTSSSPDTQYF.

The chain is built from TRBV25-1 and TRBJ1-1, with 8 bases aligning to TRBD1. The CDR3 has 15 residues. The germline V gene has CDR1 MGHDK and CDR2 SYGVNS. V lost 3 bases to trimming and J lost 1 base; unmatched junction nucleotides: 4. The CDR3 spells CASSDPGTGNTEAFF. The CDR3 DNA reads TGTGCCAGCAGTGACCCCGGGACAGGGAACACTGAAGCTTTCTTT.

The rearrangement links TRBV2 to TRBJ2-1; maybe TRBD1 (6 bases). Trimming removed 3 bases at V and 2 bases at J, with 11 bases between. The CDR3 covers 15 residues. Germline values: CDR1 SNHLY, CDR2 FYNNEI. The CDR3 DNA follows: TGTGCCAGCAGTGATCCTGACAGGACCTACAATGAGCAGTTCTTC. Its protein product is CASSDPDRTYNEQFF.

This clone occurred once. The V gene is TRBV5-4, the J gene TRBJ2-5, with a possible D match to TRBD2 (6 bases). Germline V gives CDR1 SGHNT, CDR2 YYREEE (reference sequence). This CDR3 contains 15 residues. Deletions cut 4 bases from V and 1 base from J, with 14 bases between. In nucleotides, the CDR3 is TGTGCCAGCAGCCGCAGTTCGGGGGTCCAAGAGACCCAGTACTTC. Protein sequence: CASSRSSGVQETQYF.

V is TRBV5-1 and J is TRBJ2-5; a weak D match, TRBD2 (6 bases). CDR3 size: 14 residues. V lost 4 bases to trimming and J lost 3 bases, with 13 bases between them. Germline V gene data show CDR1 as SGHRS and CDR2 as YFSETQ. In nucleotides, the CDR3 is TGCGCCAGCAGCCTCGGGACTTTTGAAGAGACCCAGTACTTC. This encodes CASSLGTFEETQYF.

The chain employs TRBV12-5 and TRBJ2-1; D is unclear. The CDR3 runs to 14 residues. Germline CDR1 reads LGHNT; CDR2 reads FRNRAP. V lost 2 bases and J lost 0, with 5 bases in between. The CDR3, as DNA: TGTGCTAGTGGTTTGCTCAGCTCCTACAATGAGCAGTTCTTC. It is translated as CASGLLSSYNEQFF. The full variable domain, in which reference TRBV12-5 and TRBJ2-1 provide the parts outside the CDR3, is DARVTQTPRHKVTEMGQEVTMRCQPILGHNTVFWYRQTMMQGLELLAYFRNRAPLDDSGMPKDRFSAEMPDATLATLKIQPSEPRDSAVYFCASGLLSSYNEQFFGPGTRLTVL.

This chain uses TRBV28 with TRBJ2-7; maybe TRBD1 (5 bases). The CDR3 sequence is 12 residues long. V dropped 2 bases and J dropped 5 bases, with 7 bases sitting between them. CDR1 MDHEN and CDR2 SYDVKM come from the germline V gene. The CDR3 bases are TGTGCCAGCAGTTTAATCAGGGACGAGCAGTACTTC. It translates to CASSLIRDEQYF.

The rearrangement links TRBV9 to TRBJ2-7, with 7 bases matching TRBD2. Germline V gives CDR1 SGDLS, CDR2 YYNGEE. V trimming: 3 bases; J trimming: 5 bases; junction bases outside the gene matches: 8. The CDR3 consists of 14 residues. The CDR3 DNA reads TGTGCCAGCAGCGACCGGGACTATTCGCACGAGCAGTACTTC. It is translated as CASSDRDYSHEQYF.

V usage is TRBV28 and J usage is TRBJ1-2, with a tentative D call TRBD1 (6 bases). Deletions cut 2 bases from V and 0 bases from J, with 10 bases between. Germline V CDR1 and CDR2: MDHEN, SYDVKM. This CDR3 is 15 amino acids long. In nucleotides, the CDR3 is TGTGCCAGCAGTTTAAGCGGGACACCTAACTATGGCTACACCTTC. Its translation: CASSLSGTPNYGYTF.

Remarks on this clone: An end of the junction differs from the germline gene, which may be a read error. This same CDR3 is encoded by further DNA sequences in the sample. The chain has TRBV11-2 and TRBJ2-2, with 7 bases fitting TRBD1. The CDR3 has 16 residues. Germline CDR1 and CDR2: SGHAT and FQNNGV. As DNA, the CDR3 is TGTGCCAGCAGCAAGGGGGCAGGGACGAACACCAGGGAGCTGTTTTTT. Its translation: CASSKGAGTNTRELFF.

The J gene is TRBJ2-7, the V gene TRBV20-1; no definite D call. This CDR3 comprises 11 residues. Between the trimmed V and J ends, which lost 3 bases and 5 bases, there was a span of 8 bases. Germline CDR1 DFQATT, CDR2 SNEGSKA (reference sequence). CDR3 DNA sequence: TGCAGTGCTAGTGGTGGCCACGAGCAGTACTTC. This encodes CSASGGHEQYF.

This sequence joins TRBV18 and TRBJ2-2; D gene ambiguous. V was clipped by 5 bases and J by 4 bases, with 8 bases between them. Germline V gene lookup returns CDR1 KGHSH and CDR2 LQKENI. The CDR3 is 13 residues long. The CDR3 is CASSEGITGELFF. The CDR3 DNA is TGTGCCAGCTCAGAAGGGATCACCGGGGAGCTGTTTTTT.